This T cell receptor beta chain was sequenced for a study of cytomegalovirus exposure and HLA in healthy donors. Trimming left V 0 bases short and J 6 bases short, with 16 bases between. This CDR3 has 15 residues. The germline V gene has CDR1 SGHNT and CDR2 YYREEE (reference sequence). In the PCR, 60 Vbeta and 13 Jbeta primers were used. Using immunoSEQ multiplex PCR, the repertoire was profiled, and TCRdb retains in-frame clones only, with some absent. The table has under 150,000 clones, roughly 80% seen once. Sequenced sample: PBMCs. The chain recombines TRBV5-4 with TRBJ2-7; D may be TRBD1 (5 bases). This clonotype was sampled from a woman between 35 and 50 years old in good health and CMV-seropositive. CDR3 sequence: CASSLEAGPGFEQYF. Here the CDR3 DNA reads TGTGCCAGCAGCTTGGAAGCAGGGCCAGGATTCGAGCAGTACTTC. The full variable domain, completed using reference TRBV5-4 and TRBJ2-7, is ETGVTQSPTHLIKTRGQQVTLRCSSQSGHNTVSWYQQALGQGPQFIFQYYREEENGRGNFPPRFSGLQFPNYSSELNVNALELDDSALYLCASSLEAGPGFEQYFGPGTRLTVT.